Listed below are T cell receptor beta chains from one sample, sequenced in a study of blood T cell repertoires in COVID-19. Data came from immunoSEQ multiplex PCR; TCRdb stores just in-frame clones and leaves some out. Found here are nearly 350,000 clones, roughly 87% of them singletons; the top ten hold roughly 1%. Input material: PBMCs or T cells enriched from blood (not recorded which). These receptors all come from a woman in her 30s who had recovered from COVID-19. Both conserved end residues are part of each CDR3. Each record gives: clone size, V gene, J gene, D gene, CDR3 DNA, CDR3 protein. D genes are given only for firm matches. Size is omitted from some rows. Given values are once, few, many or a class for expanded clones.

.	TRBV2	TRBJ1-3	TRBD1	TGTGCCAGCAGCTTAGGACAGGCCCGTAACACCATATATTTT	CASSLGQARNTIYF
.	TRBV2	TRBJ1-5	.	TGTGCCAGCAGTGATGTGATCCTAAGCAATCAGCCCCAGCATTTT	CASSDVILSNQPQHF
.	TRBV29-1	TRBJ2-7	TRBD1	TGCAGCGTTGATACAGGGGGAAGCTCCTACGAGCAGTACTTC	CSVDTGGSSYEQYF
once	TRBV19	TRBJ2-3	.	TGTGCCAGTAGCCACATAGATACGCAGTATTTT	CASSHIDTQYF
.	TRBV10-2	TRBJ2-7	TRBD1	TGCGCCAGCAGTGGGACAGGGAACTACGAGCAGTACTTC	CASSGTGNYEQYF
.	TRBV7-8	TRBJ2-1	TRBD1	TGTGCCAGCAGCTTACCTCTCAGGGGGCGTGTTGAGCAGTTCTTC	CASSLPLRGRVEQFF
.	TRBV4-1	TRBJ2-7	TRBD1	TGCGCCAGCAGCCAAGTACTTCGGACAGGCTACGAGCAGTACTTC	CASSQVLRTGYEQYF
.	TRBV28	TRBJ2-3	.	TGTGCCAGCAGCACCCCGGGACTCCCTCTAGATCCAGATACGCAGTATTTT	CASSTPGLPLDPDTQYF
.	TRBV25-1	TRBJ1-2	.	TGTGCCAGCGGGGAGGGCGGACTGGAGGAGGGTGGCTACACCTTC	CASGEGGLEEGGYTF
.	TRBV5-1	TRBJ1-2	.	TGCGCCAGCAGCCCATCACAGGGCCCGTATGGCTACACCTTC	CASSPSQGPYGYTF
.	TRBV7-9	TRBJ1-5	.	TGTGCCAGCAGCTTAGCGGAGTTTCAGCCCCAGCATTTT	CASSLAEFQPQHF
.	TRBV15	TRBJ2-1	TRBD2	TGTGCCACCAGCGGCCTAACTAGCGGGGCTTACAATGAGCAGTTCTTC	CATSGLTSGAYNEQFF
.	TRBV7-2	TRBJ2-1	.	TGTGCCAGCAGCCGTCCCGCGGGGGCACTCGAGGAGCAGTTCTTC	CASSRPAGALEEQFF
once	TRBV19	TRBJ1-1	TRBD1	TGTGCCAGTAGCCCGGGGGACAGGTTGAACACTGAAGCTTTCTTT	CASSPGDRLNTEAFF
.	TRBV18	TRBJ1-5	.	TGTGCCAGCTCACCGGACAGCTATAGCAATCAGCCCCAGCATTTT	CASSPDSYSNQPQHF
.	TRBV15	TRBJ1-5	TRBD1	TGTGCCACCAGCAGCAGAGACAGGGTTCAGCCCCAGCATTTT	CATSSRDRVQPQHF
.	TRBV28	TRBJ2-7	TRBD1	TGTGCCAGCAGTTTTAAGGGGGCGCGAGCCTACGAGCAGTACTTC	CASSFKGARAYEQYF
.	TRBV7-8	TRBJ2-5	.	TGTGCCGGATCCACAGGGTCCGAGACCCAGTACTTC	CAGSTGSETQYF
.	TRBV24-1	TRBJ2-5	.	TGTGCCACCAGTGACCCGGACGGGAAAGGGCAAGAGACCCAGTACTTC	CATSDPDGKGQETQYF
many	TRBV5-6	TRBJ1-4	.	TGTGCCAGCAGCTTACAGGGAAGGGAAAAACTGTTTTTT	CASSLQGREKLFF
.	TRBV18	TRBJ1-3	.	TGTGCCAGCTCACCCGGGGGGGCGATCGACACCATATATTTT	CASSPGGAIDTIYF
.	TRBV2	TRBJ1-2	TRBD1	TGTGCCAGCAGTGGGGGGACAGCCAACTATGGCTACACCTTC	CASSGGTANYGYTF
.	TRBV7-8	TRBJ1-1	TRBD1	TGTGCCAGCAGCTTAGCGGCAGGGGGCTCGACTGAAGCTTTCTTT	CASSLAAGGSTEAFF
.	TRBV10-3	TRBJ1-1	.	TGTGCCATCAGTGCAATGACAGTAAACACTGAAGCTTTCTTT	CAISAMTVNTEAFF
.	TRBV7-8	TRBJ2-2	.	TGTGCCAGCAGCGACCGAAAACCTAGCGCGGGTAACACCGGGGAGCTGTTTTTT	CASSDRKPSAGNTGELFF
.	TRBV2	TRBJ1-1	TRBD1	TGTGCCAGCAGGCACCGACAGGGGAATGAAGCTTTCTTT	CASRHRQGNEAFF
.	TRBV30	TRBJ2-1	TRBD1	TGTGCCTGGAGTGTACTGGGACAGGGATACAATGAGCAGTTCTTC	CAWSVLGQGYNEQFF
few	TRBV11-2	TRBJ2-2	.	TGTGCCAGCAGCCCACAAGGGGCCGGGGAGCTGTTTTTT	CASSPQGAGELFF
.	TRBV5-1	TRBJ2-1	.	TGCGCCAGCAGCTTGGAACCAACAGGTTATTCCTACAATGAGCAGTTCTTC	CASSLEPTGYSYNEQFF
.	TRBV7-8	TRBJ2-5	TRBD2	TGTGCCAGCAGCTTAGCCCGGGGTAGTGGGGGGGAGATCCAGTACTTC	CASSLARGSGGEIQYF
.	TRBV9	TRBJ2-7	.	TGTGCCAGCAGCGTAGCTATAGGAGCACCCTACGAGCAGTACTTC	CASSVAIGAPYEQYF
.	TRBV27	TRBJ1-2	TRBD1	TGTGCCAGCGGGACGGGACAGACCTCCTATGGCTACACCTTC	CASGTGQTSYGYTF
.	TRBV19	TRBJ1-1	TRBD1	TGTGCCAGTAGTATGTACGCAGGGGGCATAAGTAGCACTGAAGCTTTCTTT	CASSMYAGGISSTEAFF
.	TRBV11-2	TRBJ1-3	.	TGTGCCAGCAGCTTAGGAGAGCCTGGAAACACCATATATTTT	CASSLGEPGNTIYF
.	TRBV15	TRBJ1-6	.	TGTGCCACCAGCAGAGAAAGGGGTTCACCCCTCCACTTT	CATSRERGSPLHF
.	TRBV11-2	TRBJ2-3	TRBD1	TGTGCCAGCAGCTTAGTATTGGATGTGGGACAGGGATTCACAGATACGCAGTATTTT	CASSLVLDVGQGFTDTQYF